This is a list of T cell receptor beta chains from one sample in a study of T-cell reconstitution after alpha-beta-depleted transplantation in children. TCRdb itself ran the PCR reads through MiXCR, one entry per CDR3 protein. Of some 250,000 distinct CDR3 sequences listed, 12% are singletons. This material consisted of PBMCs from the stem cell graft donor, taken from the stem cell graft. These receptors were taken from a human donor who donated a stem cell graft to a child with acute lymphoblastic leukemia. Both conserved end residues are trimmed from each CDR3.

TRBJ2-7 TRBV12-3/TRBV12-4 ASSPGQGHEQY
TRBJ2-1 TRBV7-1 ASSFRGEINEQF
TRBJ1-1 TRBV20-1 SARRGSPNTEAF
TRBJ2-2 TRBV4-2 ASSQDYVGTGELF
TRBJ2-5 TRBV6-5 ASSSRGGENQY
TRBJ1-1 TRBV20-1 SARSGRLEAF
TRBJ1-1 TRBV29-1 SVELQQKNTEAF
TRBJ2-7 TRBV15 ATSRDRGETYEQY
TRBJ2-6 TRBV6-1 ASQIPSGANVLT
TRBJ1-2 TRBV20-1 SARPSPGDRLNYGYT
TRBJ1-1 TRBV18 ASSPPGQGANKNTEAF
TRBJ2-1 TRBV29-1 SVEVSGRRDEQF
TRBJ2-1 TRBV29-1 SVEDFWREGDEQF
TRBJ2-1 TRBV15 ATSREIYGTSGDNEQF
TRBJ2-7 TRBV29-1 SVSAEHHEQY
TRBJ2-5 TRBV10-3 AISADRGETQY
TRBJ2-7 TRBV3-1 ASSPQGGRGREQY
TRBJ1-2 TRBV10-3 AISEAGRSYYGYT
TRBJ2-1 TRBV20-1 SVPRVGSPDEQF
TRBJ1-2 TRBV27 ASRQGAWGYT
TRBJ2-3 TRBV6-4 ASSPSDSHTDTQY
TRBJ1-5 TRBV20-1 SAREVGGNQPQH
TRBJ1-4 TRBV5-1 ASSLPADNEKLF
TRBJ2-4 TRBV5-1 ASTTGTVGKNIQY
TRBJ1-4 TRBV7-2 ASSLVVGENEKLF
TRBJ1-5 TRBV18 ASSPAGGNQPQH
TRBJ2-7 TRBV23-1 ASSQRDRESYEQY
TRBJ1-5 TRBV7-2 ASSLQGGQPQH
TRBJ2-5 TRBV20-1 SASFSGPSQETQY
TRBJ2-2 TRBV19 ASSIVQVHTGELF
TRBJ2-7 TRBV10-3 AISGEAGIAYEQY
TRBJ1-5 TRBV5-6 ASSFGGHNQPQH
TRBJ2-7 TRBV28 ASSQSGGVDEQY
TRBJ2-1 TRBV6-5 ASSYSRGPYNEQF
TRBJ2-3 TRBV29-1 SVELAGGPNTQY
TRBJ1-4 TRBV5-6 ASSLKGLGKLF
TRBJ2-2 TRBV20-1 SARKAGSTGELF